The 8 T cell receptor beta chains below all came from one sample that was sequenced in a study of T cells in localized non-small cell lung cancer. Data came from immunoSEQ multiplex PCR; TCRdb stores just in-frame clones and leaves some out. The sample records some 130,000 clones, roughly nine tenths being singletons. Source: peripheral blood, taken before any cancer treatment. The receptors shown here come from a female donor older than 55 with stage I lung adenocarcinoma.

CDR3 DNA sequence: TGTGCCAGCAGCCAGGGGAAAGGCAATCAGCCCCAGCATTTT. The encoded protein is CASSQGKGNQPQHF. V and J are TRBV13 and TRBJ1-5; D is possibly TRBD1 (6 bases). V was clipped by 5 bases and J by 2 bases, with 10 bases between them. The length of the CDR3 is 14 residues. CDR1 is PRHDT and CDR2 is FYEKMQ in the germline V gene (reference sequence).

The V and J genes are TRBV6-6 and TRBJ2-7, with D maybe TRBD2 (6 bases). Trimming cost V 5 bases and J 2 bases, with 16 bases left between them. Germline V gene data show CDR1 as MNHNY and CDR2 as SVGAGI (reference sequence). CDR3 length equals 15 residues. CDR3 coding DNA: TGTGCCAGCAGTCGACTCGGGGGAGAGACCTACGAGCAGTACTTC. Translation: CASSRLGGETYEQYF.

This rearrangement joins TRBV28 to TRBJ1-2; unclear D gene. V dropped 3 bases and J dropped 5 bases, with 7 bases sitting between them. The V gene's germline CDR1 is MDHEN and CDR2 SYDVKM. This CDR3 region has 12 residues. DNA for the CDR3: TGTGCCAGCAGTTTTTCTGGTTATGGCTACACCTTC. It specifies CASSFSGYGYTF.

This chain uses TRBV4-1 with TRBJ2-7; D ambiguous. This CDR3 spans 18 amino acids. The germline V gene has CDR1 MGHRA and CDR2 YSYEKL. V was pared by 0 bases and J by 1 base, with 19 bases between. Here the CDR3 reads CASSQDLSRNLLSYEQYF. The DNA for the CDR3 is TGCGCCAGCAGCCAAGATCTAAGCCGGAACCTCTTATCCTACGAGCAGTACTTC.

The rearrangement links TRBV5-1 to TRBJ2-5; a possible D gene is TRBD1 (5 bases). V was clipped by 2 bases and J by 5 bases, with 10 bases between them. The CDR3 is made up of 13 amino acids. From germline, CDR1 is SGHRS and CDR2 YFSETQ. CDR3 nucleotide sequence: TGCGCCAGCAGCTTTAGACCAGGGGAGACCCAGTACTTC. Translated: CASSFRPGETQYF.

The chain joins TRBV2 to TRBJ2-3, with TRBD2 matching 8 bases. The CDR3 totals 14 residues. Germline V gene lookup returns CDR1 SNHLY and CDR2 FYNNEI. Trimming took 7 bases from V and 8 from J; bases not matched to a gene: 11. The CDR3 sequence is CASKRGGMIGTQYF. For the CDR3, the DNA is TGTGCCAGCAAACGCGGGGGGATGATCGGTACGCAGTATTTT.

This clone appeared a few times. The chain has TRBV10-3 and TRBJ2-7, with D perhaps TRBD1 (6 bases). Trimming took off 7 bases at V and 0 bases at J, with 7 bases between the two ends. The CDR3 runs 12 residues. Germline CDR1 is ENHRY and CDR2 is SYGVKD. The CDR3 sequence is CAIKDSSYEQYF. The DNA of the CDR3 is TGTGCCATCAAGGACAGCTCCTACGAGCAGTACTTC.

CDR3 protein: CASSGTGVGPQHF. CDR3 coding DNA: TGTGCCAGCAGCGGGACAGGGGTAGGGCCCCAGCATTTT. The chain has TRBV6-1 and TRBJ1-5; 10 bases are shared with TRBD1. The ends lost 6 bases at V and 9 bases at J; junction bases unmatched: 5. The CDR3 runs 13 residues. Germline values: CDR1 MNHNS, CDR2 SASEGT.